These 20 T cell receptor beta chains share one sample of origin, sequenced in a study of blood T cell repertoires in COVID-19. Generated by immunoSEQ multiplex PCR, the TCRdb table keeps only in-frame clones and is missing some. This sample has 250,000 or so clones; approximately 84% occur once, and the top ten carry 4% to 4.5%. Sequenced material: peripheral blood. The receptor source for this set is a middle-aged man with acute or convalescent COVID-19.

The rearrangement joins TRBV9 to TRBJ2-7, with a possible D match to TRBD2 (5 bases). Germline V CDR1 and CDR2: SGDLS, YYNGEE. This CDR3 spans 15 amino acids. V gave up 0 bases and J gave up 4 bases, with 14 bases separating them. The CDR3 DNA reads TGTGCCAGCAGCGTAGGTTCACTGAGACTATACGAGCAGTACTTC. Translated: CASSVGSLRLYEQYF. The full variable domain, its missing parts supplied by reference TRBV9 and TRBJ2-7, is DSGVTQTPKHLITATGQRVTLRCSPRSGDLSVYWYQQSLDQGLQFLIQYYNGEERAKGNILERFSAQQFPDLHSELNLSSLELGDSALYFCASSVGSLRLYEQYFGPGTRLTVT.

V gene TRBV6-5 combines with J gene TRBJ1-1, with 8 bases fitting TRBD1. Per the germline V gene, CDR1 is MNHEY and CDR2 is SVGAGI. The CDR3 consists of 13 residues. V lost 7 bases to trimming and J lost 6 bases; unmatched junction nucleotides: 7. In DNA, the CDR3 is TGTGCCAGCACCAAGGACAGGGTAGCTGAAGCTTTCTTT. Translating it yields CASTKDRVAEAFF.

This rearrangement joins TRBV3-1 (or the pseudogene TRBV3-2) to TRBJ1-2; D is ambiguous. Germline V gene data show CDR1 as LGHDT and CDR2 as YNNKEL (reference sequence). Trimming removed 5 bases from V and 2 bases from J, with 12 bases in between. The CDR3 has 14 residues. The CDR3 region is CASSIRTNNYGYTF. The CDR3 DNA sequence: TGTGCCAGCAGCATCCGGACTAACAACTATGGCTACACCTTC.

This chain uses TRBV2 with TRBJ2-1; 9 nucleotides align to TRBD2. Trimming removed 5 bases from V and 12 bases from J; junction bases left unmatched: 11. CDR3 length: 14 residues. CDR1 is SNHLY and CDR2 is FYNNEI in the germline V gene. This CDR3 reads CASSLAGARPSQFF. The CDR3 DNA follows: TGTGCCAGCAGTTTAGCGGGGGCCCGCCCTTCGCAGTTCTTC. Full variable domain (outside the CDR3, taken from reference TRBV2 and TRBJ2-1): EPEVTQTPSHQVTQMGQEVILRCVPISNHLYFYWYRQILGQKVEFLVSFYNNEISEKSEIFDDQFSVERPDGSNFTLKIRSTKLEDSAMYFCASSLAGARPSQFFGPGTRLTVL.

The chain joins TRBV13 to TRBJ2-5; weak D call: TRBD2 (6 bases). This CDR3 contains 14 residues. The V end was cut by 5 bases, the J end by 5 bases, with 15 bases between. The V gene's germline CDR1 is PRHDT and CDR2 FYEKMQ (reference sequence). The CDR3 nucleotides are TGTGCCAGCAGCACAACTAGCAGCCGTGAGACCCAGTACTTC. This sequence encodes CASSTTSSRETQYF.

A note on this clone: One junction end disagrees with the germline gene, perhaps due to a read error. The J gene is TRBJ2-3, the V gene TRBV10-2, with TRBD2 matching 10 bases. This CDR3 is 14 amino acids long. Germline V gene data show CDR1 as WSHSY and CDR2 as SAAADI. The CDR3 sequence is CAGRLAGMLDTQYF. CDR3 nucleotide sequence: TGCGCCGGCAGACTAGCGGGCATGCTAGATACGCAGTATTTT.

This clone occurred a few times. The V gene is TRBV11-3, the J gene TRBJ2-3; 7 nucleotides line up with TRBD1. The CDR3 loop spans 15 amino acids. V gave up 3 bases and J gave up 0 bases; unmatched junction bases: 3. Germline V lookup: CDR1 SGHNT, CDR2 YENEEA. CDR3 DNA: TGTGCCAGCAGCTTGAGGGACAGAAGCACAGATACGCAGTATTTT. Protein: CASSLRDRSTDTQYF.

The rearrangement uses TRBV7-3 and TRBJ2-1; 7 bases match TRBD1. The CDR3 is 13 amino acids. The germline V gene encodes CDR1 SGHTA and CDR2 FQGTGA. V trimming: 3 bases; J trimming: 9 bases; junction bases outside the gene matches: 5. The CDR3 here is CASSFHRGAEQFF. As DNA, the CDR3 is TGTGCCAGCAGCTTCCACAGGGGTGCTGAGCAGTTCTTC.

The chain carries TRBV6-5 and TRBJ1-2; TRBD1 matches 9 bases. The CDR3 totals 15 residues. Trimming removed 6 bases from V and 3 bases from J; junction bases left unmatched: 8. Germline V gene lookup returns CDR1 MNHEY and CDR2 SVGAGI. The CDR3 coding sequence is TGTGCCAGCAGATCCGGGACAGGGAATCACTATGGCTACACCTTC. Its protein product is CASRSGTGNHYGYTF.

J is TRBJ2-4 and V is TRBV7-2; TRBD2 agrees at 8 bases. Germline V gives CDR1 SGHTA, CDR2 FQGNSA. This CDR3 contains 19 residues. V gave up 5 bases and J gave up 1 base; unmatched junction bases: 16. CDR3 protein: CASSPRGSGNLLAKNIQYF. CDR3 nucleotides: TGTGCCAGCAGCCCCCGGGGTAGCGGGAACCTTTTGGCCAAAAACATTCAGTACTTC.

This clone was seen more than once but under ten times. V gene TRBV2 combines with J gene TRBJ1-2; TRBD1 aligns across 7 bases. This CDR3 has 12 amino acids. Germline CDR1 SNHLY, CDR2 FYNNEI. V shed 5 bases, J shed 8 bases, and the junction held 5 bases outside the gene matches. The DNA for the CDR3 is TGTGCCAGCAGTACAGGGGAAGGCGGCTACACCTTC. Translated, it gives CASSTGEGGYTF.

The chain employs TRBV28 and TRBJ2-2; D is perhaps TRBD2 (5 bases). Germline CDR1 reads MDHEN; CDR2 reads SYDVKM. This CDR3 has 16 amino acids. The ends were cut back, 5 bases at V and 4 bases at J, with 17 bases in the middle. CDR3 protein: CASSPVELVSTGELFF. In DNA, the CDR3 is TGTGCCAGCAGTCCCGTAGAACTAGTATCCACCGGGGAGCTGTTTTTT.

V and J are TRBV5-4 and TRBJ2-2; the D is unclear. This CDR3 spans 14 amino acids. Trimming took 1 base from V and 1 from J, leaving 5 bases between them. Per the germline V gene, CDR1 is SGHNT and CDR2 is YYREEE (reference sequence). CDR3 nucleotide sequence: TGTGCCAGCAGCTTGATCTGGAACACCGGGGAGCTGTTTTTT. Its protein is CASSLIWNTGELFF.

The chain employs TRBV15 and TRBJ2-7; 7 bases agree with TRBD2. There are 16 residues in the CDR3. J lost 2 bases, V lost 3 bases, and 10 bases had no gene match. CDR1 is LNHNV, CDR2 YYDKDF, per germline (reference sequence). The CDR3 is CATSSPGASGPYEQYF. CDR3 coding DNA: TGTGCCACCAGCAGCCCTGGGGCTAGCGGCCCCTACGAGCAGTACTTC. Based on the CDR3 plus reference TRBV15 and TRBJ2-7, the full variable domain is DAMVIQNPRYQVTQFGKPVTLSCSQTLNHNVMYWYQQKSSQAPKLLFHYYDKDFNNEADTPDNFQSRRPNTSFCFLDIRSPGLGDTAMYLCATSSPGASGPYEQYFGPGTRLTVT.

The CDR3 region has the DNA TGCGCCAGCAGCCCGGGGAAGAACTATGGCTACACCTTC. Amino acid sequence: CASSPGKNYGYTF. V and J are TRBV5-1 and TRBJ1-2; D unclear. Deletions cut 4 bases from V and 2 bases from J, with 9 bases between. Germline-derived CDR1 and CDR2 are SGHRS and YFSETQ. This CDR3 has 13 amino acids.

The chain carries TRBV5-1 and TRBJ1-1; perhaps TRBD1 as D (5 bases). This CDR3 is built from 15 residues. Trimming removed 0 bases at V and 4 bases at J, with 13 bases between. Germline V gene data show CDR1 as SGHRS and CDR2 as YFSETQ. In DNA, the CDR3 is TGCGCCAGCAGCTTGGAGGAGGGGAGGCCCACTGAAGCTTTCTTT. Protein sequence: CASSLEEGRPTEAFF.

For the CDR3, the DNA is TGCGCCAGCAGCTTGCGCGACAGGGCCAGAGGCGGAGATACGCAGTATTTT. Translating gives CASSLRDRARGGDTQYF. The chain carries TRBV5-1 and TRBJ2-3; 7 bases line up with TRBD1. Germline loops: CDR1 SGHRS, CDR2 YFSETQ. The CDR3 sequence is 17 residues long. V was clipped by 1 base and J by 5 bases; unmatched bases: 13.

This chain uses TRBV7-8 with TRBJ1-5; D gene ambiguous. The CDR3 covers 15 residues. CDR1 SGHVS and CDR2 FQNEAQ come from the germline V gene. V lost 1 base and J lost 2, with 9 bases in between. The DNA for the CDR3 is TGTGCCAGCAGCTTAGGCCGCGGGGGCAATCAGCCCCAGCATTTT. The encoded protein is CASSLGRGGNQPQHF.

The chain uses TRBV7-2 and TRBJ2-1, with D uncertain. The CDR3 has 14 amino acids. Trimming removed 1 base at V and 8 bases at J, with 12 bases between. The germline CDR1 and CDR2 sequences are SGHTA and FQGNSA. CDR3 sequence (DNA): TGTGCCAGCAGCTTAGGTGGGTGGGCCGATGAGCAGTTCTTC. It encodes CASSLGGWADEQFF.

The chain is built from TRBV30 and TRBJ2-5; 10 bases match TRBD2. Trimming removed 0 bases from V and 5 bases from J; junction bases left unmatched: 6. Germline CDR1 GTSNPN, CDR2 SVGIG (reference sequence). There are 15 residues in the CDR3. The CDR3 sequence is CAWSVRAGGLETQYF. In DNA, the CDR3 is TGTGCCTGGAGTGTACGAGCGGGGGGGCTTGAGACCCAGTACTTC.